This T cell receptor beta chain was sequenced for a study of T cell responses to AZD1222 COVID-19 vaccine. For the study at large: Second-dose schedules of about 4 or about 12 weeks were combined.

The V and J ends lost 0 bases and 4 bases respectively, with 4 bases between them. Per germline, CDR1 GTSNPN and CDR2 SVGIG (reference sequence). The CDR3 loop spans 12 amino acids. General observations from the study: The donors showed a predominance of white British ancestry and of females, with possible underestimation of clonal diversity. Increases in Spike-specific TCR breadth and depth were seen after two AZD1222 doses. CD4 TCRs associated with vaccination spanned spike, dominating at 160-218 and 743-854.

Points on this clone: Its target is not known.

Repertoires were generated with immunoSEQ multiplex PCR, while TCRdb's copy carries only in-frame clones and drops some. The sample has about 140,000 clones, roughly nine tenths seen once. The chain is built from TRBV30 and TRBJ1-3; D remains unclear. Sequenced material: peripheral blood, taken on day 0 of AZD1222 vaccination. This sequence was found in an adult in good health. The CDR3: CAWSVTGNTIYF. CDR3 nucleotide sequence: TGTGCCTGGAGTGTAACCGGAAACACCATATATTTT.